This TCR beta chain was profiled in a study of beta chain features in type 1 diabetes. The sample holds a few counts of this clone. The antigen remains undetermined. Study results and limitations: Among all four CD4+ subsets, Type 1 diabetes patients had TCRB CDR3s that were moderately but significantly shorter. Fewer insertions but more deletions were seen at VDJ junctions in type 1 diabetes patients.

The V segment lost 6 bases and the J segment 0 bases; nucleotides outside the gene matches: 10. The CDR3 has 16 amino acids. Per germline, CDR1 SGHTA and CDR2 FQGTGA. Sequenced material consisted of expressed TCRB transcripts (all of the isolated RNA was reverse transcribed). Sequencing was performed with immunoSEQ multiplex PCR; in TCRdb, only in-frame clones are kept and a portion is missing. The data hold 140,000 or so clones, with 10% observed a single time. Specimen: naive CD4+ T cells from blood. This rearrangement joins TRBV7-3 to TRBJ1-2, with 7 bases fitting TRBD1. The TCR sequence derives from a man between 18 and 35 years old in good health. The CDR3 DNA follows: TGTGCCAGCAGTCAAAAGGGGGCAGGATCTAACTATGGCTACACCTTC. This sequence encodes CASSQKGAGSNYGYTF.